This T cell receptor beta chain was identified in a study of blood T cell repertoires in COVID-19. Background on the study: Samples representing acute and convalescent COVID-19 were sourced from the United States, Italy and Spain. Sample material is recorded as cDNA or gDNA derived from T cells, B-cell-depleted T cells, or PBMCs.

Sequencing used immunoSEQ multiplex PCR; TCRdb keeps in-frame clones, though not all of them. The table shows 150,000 to 200,000 clones, with nearly 80% occurring only once. This CDR3 contains 15 residues. Germline-derived CDR1 and CDR2 are LNHNV and YYDKDF (reference sequence). Unmatched junction bases numbered 4, after V lost 1 base and J lost 5 bases. This TCR was sampled from a woman aged 80 or older with acute or convalescent COVID-19. The chain joins TRBV15 to TRBJ1-1; 10 positions match TRBD1. Sequenced sample: peripheral blood. The CDR3 DNA is TGTGCCACCAGCAGAGTAATGGGACAGGGGACTGAAGCTTTCTTT. The encoded protein is CATSRVMGQGTEAFF.